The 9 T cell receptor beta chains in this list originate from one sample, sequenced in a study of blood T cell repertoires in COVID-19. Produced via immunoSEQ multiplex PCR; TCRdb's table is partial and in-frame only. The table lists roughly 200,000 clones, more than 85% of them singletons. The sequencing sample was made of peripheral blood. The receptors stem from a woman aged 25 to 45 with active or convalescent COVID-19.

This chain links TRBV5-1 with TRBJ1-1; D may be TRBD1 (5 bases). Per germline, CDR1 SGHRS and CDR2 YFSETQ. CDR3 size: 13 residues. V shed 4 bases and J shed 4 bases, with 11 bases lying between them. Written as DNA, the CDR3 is TGCGCCAGCAGCGCTGGGGGGGGCACTGAAGCTTTCTTT. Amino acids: CASSAGGGTEAFF.

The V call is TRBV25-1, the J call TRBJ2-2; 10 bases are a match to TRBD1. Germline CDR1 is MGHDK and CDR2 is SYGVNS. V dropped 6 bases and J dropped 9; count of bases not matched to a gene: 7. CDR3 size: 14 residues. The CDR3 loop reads CASRTDRGHRELFF. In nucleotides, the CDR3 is TGTGCCAGCAGGACTGACAGGGGGCATCGGGAGCTGTTTTTT.

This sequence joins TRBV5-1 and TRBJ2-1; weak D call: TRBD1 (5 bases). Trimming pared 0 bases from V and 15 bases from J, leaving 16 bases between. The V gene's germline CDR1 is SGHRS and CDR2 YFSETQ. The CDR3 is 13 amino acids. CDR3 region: CASSLGQYNGAFF. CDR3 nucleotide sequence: TGCGCCAGCAGCTTGGGACAGTACAATGGGGCGTTCTTC.

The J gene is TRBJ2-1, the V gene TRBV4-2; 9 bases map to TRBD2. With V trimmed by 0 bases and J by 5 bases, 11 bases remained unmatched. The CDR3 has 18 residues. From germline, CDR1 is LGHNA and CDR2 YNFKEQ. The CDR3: CASSQDRWASGANNEQFF. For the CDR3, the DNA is TGTGCCAGCAGCCAAGATCGGTGGGCTAGCGGGGCAAACAATGAGCAGTTCTTC.

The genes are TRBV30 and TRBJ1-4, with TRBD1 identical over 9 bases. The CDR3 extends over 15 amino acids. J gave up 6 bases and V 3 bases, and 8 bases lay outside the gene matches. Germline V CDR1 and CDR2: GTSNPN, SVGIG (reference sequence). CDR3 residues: CAWSGTGRGDEKLFF. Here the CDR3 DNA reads TGTGCCTGGAGCGGGACAGGGAGGGGCGATGAAAAACTGTTTTTT.

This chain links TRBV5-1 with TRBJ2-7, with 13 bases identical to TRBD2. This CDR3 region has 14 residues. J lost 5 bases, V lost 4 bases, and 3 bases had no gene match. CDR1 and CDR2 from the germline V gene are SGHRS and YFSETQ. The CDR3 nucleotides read TGCGCCAGCAGCATGGGACTAGCGGGGAACGAGCAGTACTTC. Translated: CASSMGLAGNEQYF.

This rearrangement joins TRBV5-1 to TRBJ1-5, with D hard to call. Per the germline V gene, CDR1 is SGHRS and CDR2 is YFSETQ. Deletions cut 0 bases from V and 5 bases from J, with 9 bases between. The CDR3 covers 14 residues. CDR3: CASSLEGRDQPQHF. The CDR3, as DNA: TGCGCCAGCAGCTTGGAAGGGAGGGATCAGCCCCAGCATTTT.

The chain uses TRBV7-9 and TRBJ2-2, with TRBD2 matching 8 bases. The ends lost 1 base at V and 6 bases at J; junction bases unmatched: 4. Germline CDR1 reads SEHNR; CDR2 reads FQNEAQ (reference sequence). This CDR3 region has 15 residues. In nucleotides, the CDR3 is TGTGCCAGCAGCTTAGGCGGGGGGAGAGCCGGGGAGCTGTTTTTT. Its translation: CASSLGGGRAGELFF.

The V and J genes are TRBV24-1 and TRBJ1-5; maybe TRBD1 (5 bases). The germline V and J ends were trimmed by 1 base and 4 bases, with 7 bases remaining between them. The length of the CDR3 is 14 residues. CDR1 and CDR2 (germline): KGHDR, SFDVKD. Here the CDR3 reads CATSDFGGNQPQHF. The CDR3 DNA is TGTGCCACCAGTGATTTCGGGGGTAATCAGCCCCAGCATTTT.